Sequencing of this TCR beta chain was carried out in a study of T cells in localized non-small cell lung cancer. Whole-study findings and limits: Heterogeneity remains possible because sequencing was limited to only one tumor region.

Repertoires were generated with immunoSEQ multiplex PCR, while TCRdb's copy carries only in-frame clones and drops some. The table includes 2,600 or so clones, approximately 21% detected once. This clone was seen only a few times. Antigen unknown. The TCR sequence derives from a man between 35 and 75 years old with stage I lung adenocarcinoma. The specimen comprised lung tumor tissue, sampled before any cancer treatment.

DNA of the CDR3: TGCGCCAGCAGCCAACATCTCCAAAGCTATGGCTACACCTTC. Translating it yields CASSQHLQSYGYTF. V and J are TRBV4-1 and TRBJ1-2; D is ambiguous. Germline CDR1 MGHRA, CDR2 YSYEKL. The CDR3 runs to 14 residues. The V and J ends lost 2 bases and 4 bases respectively, with 11 bases between them.